The present T cell receptor (beta chain) was sequenced within a study of response to subunit inactivated influenza vaccine. TCRdb re-called the RT-PCR reads with MiXCR, one entry per CDR3 protein. The sample carries 300,000 to 350,000 distinct CDR3 sequences, around 22% recorded once. For this clonotype: Since a much larger clone is just one base distant, this may be a read error.

Trimming removed 0 bases at V and 7 bases at J, with 16 bases between. The CDR3 is made up of 16 amino acids. In germline, CDR1 is LGHNA, CDR2 YSLEER. The sequence derives from a man between 50 and 69 years old who received an inactivated influenza vaccine. The chain links TRBV4-3 to TRBJ1-5, with a weak D call TRBD1 (6 bases). This specimen consisted of PBMCs from blood, obtained less than 22 months after vaccination. Here the CDR3 reads CASSQDFTGSDQPQHF. CDR3 coding DNA: TGCGCCAGCAGCCAAGACTTTACAGGGAGCGACCAGCCCCAGCATTTT.